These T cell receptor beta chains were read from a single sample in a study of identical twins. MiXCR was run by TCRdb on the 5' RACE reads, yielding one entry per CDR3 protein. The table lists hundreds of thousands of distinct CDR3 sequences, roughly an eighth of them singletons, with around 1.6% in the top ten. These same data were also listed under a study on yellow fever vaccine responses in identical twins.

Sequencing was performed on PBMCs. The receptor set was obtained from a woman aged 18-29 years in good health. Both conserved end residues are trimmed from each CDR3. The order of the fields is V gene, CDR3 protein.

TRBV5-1 ASNTGAGVQF
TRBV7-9 ASSLGGDIALYNEQF
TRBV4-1 ASSTAGLPYNEQF
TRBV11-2 AARGVNTEAF
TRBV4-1 ASSHAAWTGAPLANYGYT
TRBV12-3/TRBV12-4 ATRGPGASDQY
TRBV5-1 ASSPRQGPTNTEAF
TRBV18 ASSPERLAGRDEQF
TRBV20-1 SARSDRLNTEAF
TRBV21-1 ASSKRRTGSPRGGNQPQH
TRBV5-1 ASSLWVETSGMYEQY
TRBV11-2 ASSRIGGTDLNTGELF
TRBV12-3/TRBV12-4 ASSPTPLAGVLQETQY
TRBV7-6 ASSLGPDGDEQY
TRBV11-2 ASTTGQYSGNTIY
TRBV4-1 ASSQEDRDYGYT
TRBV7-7 ASSPLTDTDTQY